Below, one T cell receptor (beta chain) is given with its context. This entry comes from a study of T cells in Graves' hyperthyroidism and ophthalmopathy. V gave up 4 bases and J gave up 2 bases, with 16 bases separating them. CDR3 size: 16 residues. Germline CDR1 SGHNT, CDR2 YENEEA. RNA transcripts gave rise to amplified TCR beta CDR3 regions. HTBI primers drove first-round RT-PCR of the TCR CDR3. From the multiplex PCR reads, TCRdb called clonotypes with MiXCR, one entry per CDR3 protein. The data hold roughly 740,000 distinct CDR3 sequences, with about 16% observed a single time. Exclusion of patients followed from uncontrolled infection, other autoimmune disease, pregnancy or lactation.

This chain connects TRBV11-3 to TRBJ2-3; D call uncertain. This TCR was sampled from a man aged 18 to 30 with Graves' hyperthyroidism. The sequencing sample was made of blood. Here the CDR3 reads CASSSRLLGPTDTQYF. The CDR3 DNA follows: TGTGCCAGCAGCTCCCGGCTCTTGGGCCCCACAGATACGCAGTATTTT.